Listed here are 30 T cell receptor beta chains from one sample, sequenced in a study of cytomegalovirus exposure and HLA in healthy donors (dated by TCRdb to the late 2010s). Library creation used the immunoSEQ multiplex PCR assay. For the multiplex PCR, a mixture combining 60 forward primers for TCR Vbeta segments and 13 reverse primers for TCR Jbeta segments was used. TCRdb retrieved this table from immuneACCESS and kept in-frame rearrangements only. Not all clones are present; in checked studies, unresolved V genes account for under half, and no reason is known for the remainder. The sample table on file contains around 70,000 clones. Clones ranked in the top ten supply over 1.5% of the sample. Sequenced input: PBMCs. The receptors stem from a woman younger than 45 in good health and CMV-seronegative.

For the CDR3, the DNA is TGCAGTGCCCTAGTGACCGTTGGGCAGTACTTC. Translated, it gives CSALVTVGQYF. The rearrangement links TRBV20-1 to TRBJ2-7; D call uncertain. Germline V gives CDR1 DFQATT, CDR2 SNEGSKA (reference sequence). The CDR3 totals 11 residues. Trimming removed 6 bases from V and 9 bases from J, with 15 bases in between.

The V and J genes are TRBV19 and TRBJ2-7, with TRBD2 as a possible D gene (6 bases). Germline CDR1 LNHDA, CDR2 SQIVND (reference sequence). The CDR3 has 14 residues. V was trimmed by 3 bases and J by 0 bases, leaving 9 bases between them. The CDR3, as DNA: TGTGCCAGTAGTATTGGAGGGCTCTCCTACGAGCAGTACTTC. Amino acids: CASSIGGLSYEQYF.

This chain uses TRBV10-3 with TRBJ1-3; no reliable D call. The length of the CDR3 is 13 residues. Germline loops: CDR1 ENHRY, CDR2 SYGVKD. V was clipped by 3 bases and J by 4 bases, with 7 bases between them. DNA of the CDR3: TGTGCCATCAGTGATTTCTCCGGAAACACCATATATTTT. It is translated as CAISDFSGNTIYF.

A note on this clone: One end of the junction fails to match germline, which may point to a read error. The chain recombines TRBV4-2 with TRBJ2-2; 7 bases are a match to TRBD2. Germline V gives CDR1 LGHNA, CDR2 YNFKEQ. The CDR3 runs to 17 residues. Here the CDR3 reads CASTQPTSTMNTGELFF. In DNA, the CDR3 is TGTGCCAGCACCCAACCGACTAGCACAATGAACACCGGGGAGCTGTTTTTT.

The CDR3 protein is CASLSTGGYQPQHF. The CDR3 DNA reads TGTGCCAGCCTATCCACAGGGGGGTATCAGCCCCAGCATTTT. The V and J genes are TRBV6-1 and TRBJ1-5; 8 nucleotides agree with TRBD1. The CDR3 length is 14 residues. Germline lookup yields CDR1 MNHNS and CDR2 SASEGT. The V and J ends lost 8 bases and 5 bases, in that order; junction bases with no gene match: 8.

The genes are TRBV7-3 and TRBJ2-1, with D possibly TRBD1 on 6 matching bases. The CDR3 covers 15 residues. The germline CDR1 and CDR2 sequences are SGHTA and FQGTGA. V lost 6 bases and J lost 5, with 17 bases in between. CDR3 sequence reads: CASSGSGTLDNEQFF. The CDR3 DNA sequence: TGTGCCAGCAGTGGATCCGGGACACTGGACAATGAGCAGTTCTTC.

The chain combines TRBV5-1 with TRBJ2-3, with D possibly TRBD2 on 6 matching bases. The length of the CDR3 is 14 residues. V was cut by 2 bases and J by 3 bases, with 10 bases left in between. The germline gives CDR1 SGHRS, CDR2 YFSETQ. CDR3 bases: TGCGCCAGCAGCTTAGGAGCGGGTACAGATACGCAGTATTTT. This encodes CASSLGAGTDTQYF.

CDR3 bases: TGTGCCAGCTCACTCGGGGCAGGGGAGAACACTGAAGCTTTCTTT. It yields the protein CASSLGAGENTEAFF. The chain employs TRBV18 and TRBJ1-1, with D perhaps TRBD1 (6 bases). The CDR3 extends over 15 amino acids. Germline assignment: CDR1 KGHSH and CDR2 LQKENI. Trimming removed 4 bases at V and 1 base at J, with 13 bases between. The whole variable domain, remainder taken from reference TRBV18 and TRBJ1-1, is NAGVMQNPRHLVRRRGQEARLRCSPMKGHSHVYWYRQLPEEGLKFMVYLQKENIIDESGMPKERFSAEFPKEGPSILRIQQVVRGDSAAYFCASSLGAGENTEAFFGQGTRLTVV.

J is TRBJ1-4 and V is TRBV28; D is unclear. This CDR3 has 12 residues. V was clipped by 3 bases and J by 10 bases, with 9 bases between them. Germline V gives CDR1 MDHEN, CDR2 SYDVKM. The CDR3: CASSLGGIKLFF. The CDR3 DNA reads as TGTGCCAGCAGTTTGGGAGGGATAAAACTGTTTTTT.

The chain combines TRBV7-2 with TRBJ2-7; 10 bases are a match to TRBD1. V shed 1 base, J shed 2 bases, and the junction held 8 bases outside the gene matches. Germline lookup yields CDR1 SGHTA and CDR2 FQGNSA. This CDR3 spans 17 amino acids. As DNA, the CDR3 is TGTGCCAGCAGCTTAGATACCGGGACAGGGGACCCCTACGAGCAGTACTTC. This translates into CASSLDTGTGDPYEQYF.

The V and J genes are TRBV6-1 and TRBJ1-5; D might be TRBD1 (5 bases). The CDR3 has 14 amino acids. Trimming removed 8 bases from V and 1 base from J, with 12 bases in between. Germline V gene data show CDR1 as MNHNS and CDR2 as SASEGT. The DNA of the CDR3 is TGTGCCAGCGACCAGGGTTGGAGCAATCAGCCCCAGCATTTT. Protein: CASDQGWSNQPQHF.

The genes are TRBV5-6 and TRBJ1-6, with a possible D match to TRBD1 (6 bases). The CDR3 has 14 residues. Germline lookup yields CDR1 SGHDT and CDR2 YYEEEE. With 4 bases removed from V and 4 bases from J, the gap between germline ends came to 9 bases. CDR3 sequence reads: CASSRDNYNSPLHF. The CDR3 DNA follows: TGTGCCAGCAGCAGGGACAATTATAATTCACCCCTCCACTTT.

J is TRBJ2-7 and V is TRBV7-9; maybe TRBD1 (6 bases). V lost 0 bases to trimming and J lost 3 bases, with 12 bases between them. The CDR3 runs to 15 residues. Germline V gene lookup returns CDR1 SEHNR and CDR2 FQNEAQ (reference sequence). CDR3 amino acids: CASSLAPGQLYEQYF. The CDR3 bases are TGTGCCAGCAGCTTAGCCCCGGGACAACTCTACGAGCAGTACTTC.

The gene calls are TRBV29-1 and TRBJ1-3; possibly TRBD1 for D (6 bases). CDR3 length: 19 amino acids. CDR1 is SQVTM, CDR2 ANQGSEA, per germline. Trimming shortened V by 1 base and J by 0 bases, and 22 bases separated the two germline ends. CDR3 nucleotides: TGCAGCGTTGAAGGCGGGTTAAGGGAGGGGGTGAGCTCTGGAAACACCATATATTTT. It specifies CSVEGGLREGVSSGNTIYF.

The chain links TRBV11-2 to TRBJ2-7, with 11 bases lining up with TRBD1. V lost 3 bases to trimming and J lost 2 bases; unmatched junction nucleotides: 6. The CDR3 has 16 residues. Germline V CDR1 and CDR2: SGHAT, FQNNGV. The CDR3 coding sequence is TGTGCCAGCAGCTTTGGCGGGACAGGGGGTACCTACGAGCAGTACTTC. Translated: CASSFGGTGGTYEQYF.

The gene calls are TRBV7-2 and TRBJ2-7, with TRBD2 identical over 12 bases. Germline V gene lookup returns CDR1 SGHTA and CDR2 FQGNSA. V gave up 5 bases and J gave up 0 bases; unmatched junction bases: 2. This CDR3 is 15 amino acids long. CDR3 sequence: CASSQTSGGSYEQYF. Written as DNA, the CDR3 is TGTGCCAGCAGCCAGACTAGCGGGGGCTCCTACGAGCAGTACTTC.

This chain joins TRBV4-3 and TRBJ1-6; D not resolved. The CDR3 is 12 residues long. CDR1 and CDR2 from the germline V gene are LGHNA and YSLEER. V lost 2 bases to trimming and J lost 9 bases, with 5 bases between them. CDR3 loop: CASSQFGSPLHF. The DNA for the CDR3 is TGCGCCAGCAGCCAATTCGGTTCACCCCTCCACTTT.

The chain is built from TRBV18 and TRBJ2-5; tentative D call: TRBD2 (6 bases). This CDR3 is 18 amino acids long. Trimming pared 3 bases from V and 2 bases from J, leaving 22 bases between. Per germline, CDR1 KGHSH and CDR2 LQKENI. The CDR3 is CASSPPLLSWREQETQYF. As DNA, the CDR3 is TGTGCCAGCTCACCCCCGTTGTTAAGTTGGAGGGAGCAAGAGACCCAGTACTTC.

This chain links TRBV19 with TRBJ1-4; weak D call: TRBD1 (6 bases). The CDR3 has 18 residues. Trimming cost V 8 bases and J 0 bases, with 22 bases left between them. CDR1 LNHDA and CDR2 SQIVND come from the germline V gene (reference sequence). The CDR3, as DNA: TGTGCCAGTCCATTGACAGGAACCTGGGCGGCAACTAATGAAAAACTGTTTTTT. It codes for CASPLTGTWAATNEKLFF.

V is TRBV28 and J is TRBJ2-7; 7 bases map to TRBD1. CDR3 length: 15 amino acids. V shed 4 bases, J shed 2 bases, and the junction held 8 bases outside the gene matches. Germline-derived CDR1 and CDR2 are MDHEN and SYDVKM. CDR3: CASSSRQGRPYEQYF. The CDR3 bases are TGTGCCAGCAGTTCCCGACAGGGCCGCCCCTACGAGCAGTACTTC.

The rearrangement joins TRBV9 to TRBJ2-3, with 9 bases lining up with TRBD2. The J segment lost 4 bases and the V segment lost 3 bases, leaving 3 bases of the junction unmatched. The V gene's germline CDR1 is SGDLS and CDR2 YYNGEE. This CDR3 has 14 residues. In DNA, the CDR3 is TGTGCCAGCAGCGAGACTAGCGGATCAGATACGCAGTATTTT. Translated, it gives CASSETSGSDTQYF.

The rearrangement links TRBV6-5 to TRBJ1-1; D is unresolved. CDR1 MNHEY and CDR2 SVGAGI come from the germline V gene. Deletions cut 7 bases from V and 1 base from J, with 16 bases between. There are 15 residues in the CDR3. DNA for the CDR3: TGTGCCAGCACCTTCAGCGGGTATTCGAACACTGAAGCTTTCTTT. Translation: CASTFSGYSNTEAFF.

CDR3 DNA: TGTGCCAGCAGCCTCGGACTAGTGGTAGATACGCAGTATTTT. Translation: CASSLGLVVDTQYF. This chain connects TRBV7-2 to TRBJ2-3, with 7 positions matching TRBD2. In germline, CDR1 is SGHTA, CDR2 FQGNSA. This CDR3 has 14 amino acids. The V segment lost 5 bases and the J segment 5 bases; nucleotides outside the gene matches: 7.

The V gene is TRBV6-1, the J gene TRBJ1-5, with D perhaps matching TRBD1 (6 bases). Trimming left V 0 bases short and J 4 bases short, with 13 bases between. The germline V gene has CDR1 MNHNS and CDR2 SASEGT. The CDR3 loop spans 16 amino acids. DNA for the CDR3: TGTGCCAGCAGTGAAGCCCCCAACAGGGCGAATCAGCCCCAGCATTTT. This encodes CASSEAPNRANQPQHF.

This chain links TRBV10-1 with TRBJ1-6, with unresolved D. Per germline, CDR1 WNHNN and CDR2 SYGVQD (reference sequence). Trimming took off 8 bases at V and 7 bases at J, with 15 bases between the two ends. The CDR3 length is 14 residues. The CDR3 nucleotides are TGCGCCAGCGTCCCCCCCACTCAAAATTCACCCCTCCACTTT. Translating it yields CASVPPTQNSPLHF.

The rearrangement joins TRBV9 to TRBJ2-5, with TRBD2 identical over 13 bases. The germline CDR1 and CDR2 sequences are SGDLS and YYNGEE. The ends lost 3 bases at V and 0 bases at J; junction bases unmatched: 5. The CDR3 extends over 17 amino acids. In DNA, the CDR3 is TGTGCCAGCAGCGCCGGGACTAGCGGGGTGTACCAAGAGACCCAGTACTTC. Protein sequence: CASSAGTSGVYQETQYF.

The chain has TRBV7-6 and TRBJ2-2; TRBD1 aligns across 8 bases. The CDR3 consists of 19 residues. In germline, CDR1 is SGHVS, CDR2 FNYEAQ. Trimming at V came to 1 base and at J to 0 bases, leaving 10 bases not matched to a gene. CDR3 in DNA: TGTGCCAGCAGCTTAGAGGGCCCGACACAGGGGGCGAACACCGGGGAGCTGTTTTTT. As protein: CASSLEGPTQGANTGELFF.

This chain links TRBV4-2 with TRBJ2-3; TRBD2 matches at 8 bases. Germline lookup yields CDR1 LGHNA and CDR2 YNFKEQ. The CDR3 runs to 14 residues. V was clipped by 4 bases and J by 4 bases; unmatched bases: 4. The CDR3 sequence is CASSPRLAPDTQYF. The CDR3 region has the DNA TGTGCCAGCAGCCCCAGACTAGCGCCAGATACGCAGTATTTT.

The V gene is TRBV4-1, the J gene TRBJ2-7; D gene unclear. Looked up from germline, CDR1 is MGHRA and CDR2 is YSYEKL. The CDR3 totals 13 residues. Trimming shortened V by 4 bases and J by 4 bases, and 11 bases separated the two germline ends. Here the CDR3 DNA reads TGCGCCAGCAGCCCATCTACGGGTTACGAGCAGTACTTC. This translates into CASSPSTGYEQYF.

The rearrangement joins TRBV4-1 to TRBJ2-7; 7 bases agree with TRBD1. The junction had 5 bases not matched to a gene; V was cut back by 3 bases and J by 0 bases. The CDR3 length is 15 residues. In germline, CDR1 is MGHRA, CDR2 YSYEKL. The CDR3 nucleotides read TGCGCCAGCAGCCACCACAGGGACAGCTCCTACGAGCAGTACTTC. Translated, it gives CASSHHRDSSYEQYF.